This note documents a single TCR beta chain sequence. This sample stems from a study of PD-1 blockade in classical Hodgkin lymphoma. Time point noted: cycle 4 day 1 (C4D1), after 6 weeks of nivolumab. Each patient's relapse followed autologous stem cell transplantation, and brentuximab vedotin exposure varied. Libraries were prepared by immunoSEQ multiplex PCR; TCRdb keeps only in-frame clonotypes and omits some of them. The sample holds 40,000 to 55,000 clones; roughly 73% are singletons and the top ten take roughly a third. Trimming took 9 bases from V and 5 from J, leaving 17 bases between them. There are 14 residues in the CDR3. Looked up from germline, CDR1 is LNHDA and CDR2 is SQIVND (reference sequence).

This receptor was obtained from a human donor with classical Hodgkin lymphoma. The specimen comprised peripheral blood mononuclear cells (PBMCs), sampled before the fourth cycle of nivolumab. The chain couples TRBV19 to TRBJ2-1, with D possibly TRBD1 on 5 matching bases. CDR3 protein: CASQYSTVNNEQFF. CDR3 nucleotide sequence: TGTGCCAGCCAGTATTCGACAGTTAACAATGAGCAGTTCTTC.